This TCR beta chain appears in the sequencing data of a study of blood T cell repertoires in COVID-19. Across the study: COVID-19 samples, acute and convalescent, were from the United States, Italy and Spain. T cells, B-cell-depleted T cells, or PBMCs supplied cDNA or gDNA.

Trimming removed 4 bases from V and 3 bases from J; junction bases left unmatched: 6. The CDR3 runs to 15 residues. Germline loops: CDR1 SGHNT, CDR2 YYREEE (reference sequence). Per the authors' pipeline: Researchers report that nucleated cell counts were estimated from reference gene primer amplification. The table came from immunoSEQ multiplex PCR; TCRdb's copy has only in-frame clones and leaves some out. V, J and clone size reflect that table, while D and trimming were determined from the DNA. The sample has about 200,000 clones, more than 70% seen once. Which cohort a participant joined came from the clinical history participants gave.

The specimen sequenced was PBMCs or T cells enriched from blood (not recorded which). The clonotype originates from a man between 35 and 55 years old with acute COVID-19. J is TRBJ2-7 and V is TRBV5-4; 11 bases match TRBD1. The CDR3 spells CASSPWTGGIYEQYF. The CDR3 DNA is TGTGCCAGCAGCCCCTGGACAGGGGGCATCTACGAGCAGTACTTC.